The TCR beta chain described here comes from a study of cytomegalovirus exposure and HLA in healthy donors. Study summary: Clustering assigned 81% of the roughly 400 genotyped donors to the Caucasian-associated ancestry cluster. Study results and limitations: Trimming of TCR beta V- and J-genes showed a link, identified in a later analysis, to a missense DCLRE1C variant.

Comment on this clone: Its antigen is not known. This specimen includes other DNA sequences encoding the same CDR3.

The CDR3 covers 10 residues. CDR1 is DFQATT, CDR2 SNEGSKA, per germline (reference sequence). The V gene lost 5 bases and the J gene lost 2 bases, with 3 bases spanning the gap. Despite likely unrecorded immune exposures, the donors were nominally healthy at the time of sampling. Amplification used 60 Vbeta primers and 13 Jbeta primers. Clones were sequenced by immunoSEQ multiplex PCR, and TCRdb holds only the in-frame ones, with some missing. The sample has fewer than 200,000 clones, about four fifths seen once; the top ten hold around a tenth. This TCR was recovered from a man over 45 in good health and CMV-seropositive. The chain is built from TRBV20-1 and TRBJ2-5; the D is unclear. The sample taken for sequencing was PBMCs. The DNA of the CDR3 is TGCAGTGCTCGTCAAGAGACCCAGTACTTC. This translates into CSARQETQYF.